This passage covers 17 T cell receptor beta chains from one sample sequenced in a study of cytomegalovirus exposure and HLA in healthy donors. The PCR was carried out with 60 Vbeta primers and 13 Jbeta primers. Assay used: immunoSEQ multiplex PCR; TCRdb lists only in-frame clones, some missing. Of fewer than 200,000 clones listed, about three quarters are singletons. The sample comprised PBMCs. The receptors here all came from a man aged 35-49 years in good health and CMV-seronegative.

The chain recombines TRBV11-2 with TRBJ2-7; 7 nucleotides align to TRBD2. The germline CDR1 and CDR2 sequences are SGHAT and FQNNGV. With V trimmed by 4 bases and J by 5 bases, 11 bases remained unmatched. The CDR3 has 15 amino acids. The CDR3 DNA is TGTGCCAGCAGCTCCTTACGAGCGGGGAGGCACGAGCAGTACTTC. As protein: CASSSLRAGRHEQYF.

The chain joins TRBV5-1 to TRBJ2-2, with 9 bases matching TRBD2. This CDR3 has 15 amino acids. The germline CDR1 and CDR2 sequences are SGHRS and YFSETQ. After removal of 1 base from V and 6 bases from J, the junction contained 4 bases not matched to a gene. The CDR3 spells CASSLPGGGAGELFF. The CDR3 region has the DNA TGCGCCAGCAGCTTGCCCGGCGGGGGGGCCGGGGAGCTGTTTTTT.

The chain uses TRBV18 and TRBJ1-1, with unresolved D. V dropped 3 bases and J dropped 1 base, with 12 bases sitting between them. Germline-derived CDR1 and CDR2 are KGHSH and LQKENI. This CDR3 is 15 amino acids long. The CDR3 is CASSPRERRNTEAFF. DNA of the CDR3: TGTGCCAGCTCACCCCGGGAACGAAGGAACACTGAAGCTTTCTTT.

V usage is TRBV4-3 and J usage is TRBJ1-1, with unresolved D. The CDR3 is made up of 15 amino acids. V was cut by 0 bases and J by 5 bases, with 13 bases left in between. CDR1 is LGHNA and CDR2 is YSLEER in the germline V gene. The CDR3 nucleotides are TGCGCCAGCAGCCAAGAATCAGACCCGAGGACTGAAGCTTTCTTT. Amino acids: CASSQESDPRTEAFF.

The rearrangement uses TRBV27 and TRBJ1-1; 8 bases fit TRBD1. Losses at the gene ends were 6 bases for V and 1 base for J; bases not matched to a gene: 13. This CDR3 contains 17 residues. Germline CDR1 is MNHEY and CDR2 is SMNVEV (reference sequence). This CDR3 is CASSYSPGQGQNTEAFF. CDR3 in DNA: TGTGCCAGCAGCTATTCACCCGGACAGGGACAGAACACTGAAGCTTTCTTT.

This clone was seen more than once but under ten times. The rearrangement links TRBV7-8 to TRBJ1-2; no definite D call. Trimming removed 5 bases from V and 2 bases from J, with 9 bases in between. Germline V gene data show CDR1 as SGHVS and CDR2 as FQNEAQ. The CDR3 is 13 residues long. CDR3 DNA: TGTGCCAGCAGCCCCCTGCGGAACTATGGCTACACCTTC. Amino acids: CASSPLRNYGYTF.

The V gene is TRBV5-6, the J gene TRBJ2-2, with D maybe TRBD2 (6 bases). Germline lookup yields CDR1 SGHDT and CDR2 YYEEEE. The CDR3 totals 13 residues. V dropped 6 bases and J dropped 6 bases, with 12 bases sitting between them. DNA for the CDR3: TGTGCCAGCACAATGGGGGGTTCCGGGGAGCTGTTTTTT. This translates into CASTMGGSGELFF.

This clone was detected only a few times. The J gene is TRBJ2-1, the V gene TRBV7-3; 9 positions match TRBD2. Per the germline V gene, CDR1 is SGHTA and CDR2 is FQGTGA. V was pared by 5 bases and J by 4 bases, with 9 bases of the junction left unmatched. The CDR3 runs to 16 residues. This CDR3 reads CASSPVAGVSYNEQFF. The CDR3, as DNA: TGTGCCAGCAGCCCTGTAGCGGGAGTCTCATACAATGAGCAGTTCTTC.

This rearrangement joins TRBV5-6 to TRBJ1-1; TRBD1 matches at 8 bases. The ends lost 4 bases at V and 6 bases at J; junction bases unmatched: 5. Germline lookup yields CDR1 SGHDT and CDR2 YYEEEE. The length of the CDR3 is 13 residues. As DNA, the CDR3 is TGTGCCAGCAGCCTGACAGGGGTAGCTGAAGCTTTCTTT. Translating gives CASSLTGVAEAFF.

In its sample, this clone was seen once. The V and J genes are TRBV6-5 and TRBJ1-5; 8 positions agree with TRBD1. The junction had 4 bases not matched to a gene; V was cut back by 5 bases and J by 7 bases. Germline CDR1 is MNHEY and CDR2 is SVGAGI. This CDR3 contains 13 residues. Here the CDR3 DNA reads TGTGCCAGCAGTCGGGACAGGACACAGCCCCAGCATTTT. The encoded protein is CASSRDRTQPQHF.

This rearrangement joins TRBV10-3 to TRBJ1-1, with a possible D match to TRBD1 (5 bases). This CDR3 comprises 12 residues. Germline lookup yields CDR1 ENHRY and CDR2 SYGVKD. V shed 11 bases and J shed 4 bases, with 14 bases lying between them. The CDR3 nucleotides read TGTGCCGCTGGTGATGGGGCCACTGAAGCTTTCTTT. Translated: CAAGDGATEAFF.

The V gene is TRBV7-6, the J gene TRBJ1-1; 7 nucleotides align to TRBD1. After removal of 0 bases from V and 5 bases from J, the junction contained 6 bases not matched to a gene. The CDR3 is 15 amino acids. Germline-derived CDR1 and CDR2 are SGHVS and FNYEAQ. The CDR3 DNA sequence: TGTGCCAGCAGCTTAGCGGGGCAGGGGGGAACTGAAGCTTTCTTT. As protein: CASSLAGQGGTEAFF. Drawing the rest from reference TRBV7-6 and TRBJ1-1, the complete variable domain is GAGVSQSPRYKVTKRGQDVALRCDPISGHVSLYWYRQALGQGPEFLTYFNYEAQQDKSGLPNDRFSAERPEGSISTLTIQRTEQRDSAMYRCASSLAGQGGTEAFFGQGTRLTVV.

This clone was recorded once. The rearrangement joins TRBV7-2 to TRBJ1-1, with a possible D match to TRBD1 (5 bases). Germline V CDR1 and CDR2: SGHTA, FQGNSA. The V end was cut by 1 base, the J end by 1 base, with 10 bases between. The CDR3 loop spans 15 amino acids. In DNA, the CDR3 is TGTGCCAGCAGCTTAGGAGGGGAGGGGAACACTGAAGCTTTCTTT. As protein: CASSLGGEGNTEAFF.

V usage is TRBV29-1 and J usage is TRBJ1-1; TRBD1 agrees at 9 bases. Per the germline V gene, CDR1 is SQVTM and CDR2 is ANQGSEA. The CDR3 loop spans 14 amino acids. J gave up 7 bases and V 7 bases, and 13 bases lay outside the gene matches. The CDR3 spells CSAEAGQGSLEAFF. CDR3 nucleotide sequence: TGCAGCGCCGAGGCGGGACAGGGAAGTCTTGAAGCTTTCTTT.

This clone was found a few times. The V call is TRBV2, the J call TRBJ2-3, with 9 bases lining up with TRBD1. The germline V gene encodes CDR1 SNHLY and CDR2 FYNNEI. The junction had 6 bases not matched to a gene; V was cut back by 6 bases and J by 2 bases. The CDR3 is made up of 15 amino acids. CDR3 DNA: TGTGCCAGCAGAACACAGGGGGCCCCCACAGATACGCAGTATTTT. It translates to CASRTQGAPTDTQYF.

The chain couples TRBV7-6 to TRBJ2-1; perhaps TRBD1 as D (5 bases). Germline CDR1 SGHVS, CDR2 FNYEAQ. This CDR3 contains 15 residues. Trimming removed 1 base from V and 8 bases from J, with 15 bases in between. In nucleotides, the CDR3 is TGTGCCAGCAGCTTAGAACAGGCGTTAAGCTATGAGCAGTTCTTC. It specifies CASSLEQALSYEQFF.

The CDR3 DNA reads TGTGCCTGGACCCCCGGGACTAGCAGAAAGGGAGGAACGCAGTATTTT. Translation: CAWTPGTSRKGGTQYF. The chain employs TRBV30 and TRBJ2-3; TRBD2 agrees at 9 bases. The CDR3 has 16 amino acids. After removal of 4 bases from V and 9 bases from J, the junction contained 17 bases not matched to a gene. CDR1 GTSNPN and CDR2 SVGIG come from the germline V gene (reference sequence).